This TCR beta chain was documented in a study of cytomegalovirus exposure and HLA in healthy donors. The CDR3 spans 14 residues. The ends lost 4 bases at V and 6 bases at J; junction bases unmatched: 2. Germline loops: CDR1 SGHTA, CDR2 FQGNSA. In the case of this clone: Its antigen is not known.

Use of 60 Vbeta and 13 Jbeta primers characterized the PCR. Clones were read by immunoSEQ multiplex PCR, and TCRdb kept only the in-frame ones, dropping some. Altogether approximately 110,000 clones are present, 74% being singletons, with the ten largest covering approximately 3.9%. Each donor was nominally healthy when sampled (though unrecorded immune exposures were likely). Whole-study results and caveats: One cluster of highly shared sequence variants probably arose as a sequencing artifact.

Source material: PBMCs. The TCR originated in a woman in her 50s in good health and CMV-seropositive. The chain employs TRBV7-2 and TRBJ1-6; TRBD1 aligns across 8 bases. The CDR3 DNA sequence: TGTGCCAGCAGCTCGACAGGGGTTAATTCACCCCTCCACTTT. Protein product: CASSSTGVNSPLHF.